These T cell receptor beta chains were read from a single sample in a study of blood T cell repertoires in COVID-19. Produced via immunoSEQ multiplex PCR; TCRdb's table is partial and in-frame only. The table has over 200,000 clones, around 80% seen once. Source material: peripheral blood. The receptors come from a woman of 80 years or more with active or convalescent COVID-19. Each CDR3 is given with its conserved first and last residue. Each record gives: CDR3 DNA, CDR3 protein, V gene, clone size, D gene, J gene. D genes are given only for firm matches. Rows may omit the clone size; those that give it use once, few, many or a size class.

CDR3 DNA: TGTGCCAGCAGCGGCAGGAACAATGAAAAACTGTTTTTT
CDR3 protein: CASSGRNNEKLFF
V gene: TRBV9
clone size: .
D gene: .
J gene: TRBJ1-4

CDR3 DNA: TGTGCCAGCAAGACCGCGTGGGCAGGGAATTCACCCCTCCACTTT
CDR3 protein: CASKTAWAGNSPLHF
V gene: TRBV6-5
clone size: once
D gene: .
J gene: TRBJ1-6

CDR3 DNA: TGCGCCAGCAGCAGGGGACAGGAAAAACCCTACGAGCAGTACTTC
CDR3 protein: CASSRGQEKPYEQYF
V gene: TRBV5-1
clone size: .
D gene: TRBD1
J gene: TRBJ2-7

CDR3 DNA: TGTGCCAGCAGCCTGGCAGGACTACAAGGGAAATCACCCCTCCACTTT
CDR3 protein: CASSLAGLQGKSPLHF
V gene: TRBV11-2
clone size: .
D gene: .
J gene: TRBJ1-6

CDR3 DNA: TGTGCCAGCAGCCTTTCCGGGACACCACCCTACGAGCAGTACTTC
CDR3 protein: CASSLSGTPPYEQYF
V gene: TRBV6-5
clone size: .
D gene: .
J gene: TRBJ2-7

CDR3 DNA: TGTGCCAGCAGCTTGGGGACTAGCCATCTCGAGACCCAGTACTTC
CDR3 protein: CASSLGTSHLETQYF
V gene: TRBV7-8
clone size: .
D gene: TRBD2
J gene: TRBJ2-5

CDR3 DNA: TGTGCCACCAGCACTCGAGAAGACTGGTACCAAGAGACCCAGTACTTC
CDR3 protein: CATSTREDWYQETQYF
V gene: TRBV15
clone size: .
D gene: .
J gene: TRBJ2-5

CDR3 DNA: TGTGCCAGCAGTCAGTTAAACACTGAAGCTTTCTTT
CDR3 protein: CASSQLNTEAFF
V gene: TRBV2
clone size: .
D gene: .
J gene: TRBJ1-1

CDR3 DNA: TGTGCCAGCAGCCTCAGCCCGGGGGAATACGAGCAGTACTTC
CDR3 protein: CASSLSPGEYEQYF
V gene: TRBV7-2
clone size: few
D gene: .
J gene: TRBJ2-7

CDR3 DNA: TGTGCCAGCAGCTCCTGGTTGCGGACAGGCAATCAGCCCCAGCATTTT
CDR3 protein: CASSSWLRTGNQPQHF
V gene: TRBV7-2
clone size: .
D gene: .
J gene: TRBJ1-5

CDR3 DNA: TGTGCCAGCAGCGTCCGGGAGAACTATGGCTACACCTTC
CDR3 protein: CASSVRENYGYTF
V gene: TRBV9
clone size: .
D gene: .
J gene: TRBJ1-2

CDR3 DNA: TGTGCCACTACCCGGGACAGGGACGGCTCGGGTGAGCAGTTCTTC
CDR3 protein: CATTRDRDGSGEQFF
V gene: TRBV2
clone size: few
D gene: TRBD1
J gene: TRBJ2-1

CDR3 DNA: TGTGCCAGCTCCCAGTCGGAGGGGGCCAGGCCGGACACTGAAGCTTTCTTT
CDR3 protein: CASSQSEGARPDTEAFF
V gene: TRBV18
clone size: .
D gene: TRBD1
J gene: TRBJ1-1

CDR3 DNA: TGTGCCAGTAGTATAGATCGCTGGGCCATTCAGTACTTC
CDR3 protein: CASSIDRWAIQYF
V gene: TRBV19
clone size: .
D gene: .
J gene: TRBJ2-4

CDR3 DNA: TGTGCCAGCAGCAAGACTAGCGGCGTCTCCTACGAGCAGTACTTC
CDR3 protein: CASSKTSGVSYEQYF
V gene: TRBV7-2
clone size: .
D gene: TRBD2
J gene: TRBJ2-7

CDR3 DNA: TGCGCCAGCAGCTGGCCAAATGGCGAGCAGTTCTTC
CDR3 protein: CASSWPNGEQFF
V gene: TRBV5-1
clone size: .
D gene: .
J gene: TRBJ2-1

CDR3 DNA: TGTGCCAGCAGCTTAGCGGGCTGGTCTACCACAGATACGCAGTATTTT
CDR3 protein: CASSLAGWSTTDTQYF
V gene: TRBV7-7
clone size: .
D gene: .
J gene: TRBJ2-3

CDR3 DNA: TGTGCCAGCCTCCGGGACACATGGAACACTGAAGCTTTCTTT
CDR3 protein: CASLRDTWNTEAFF
V gene: TRBV7-9
clone size: .
D gene: .
J gene: TRBJ1-1

CDR3 DNA: TGTGCCAGCAGTGACAGGGGGCCCTACAATGAGCAGTTCTTC
CDR3 protein: CASSDRGPYNEQFF
V gene: TRBV6-1
clone size: .
D gene: TRBD1
J gene: TRBJ2-1

CDR3 DNA: TGTGCCAGTAATGACCCGGGACAGCTTAATGAAAAACTGTTTTTT
CDR3 protein: CASNDPGQLNEKLFF
V gene: TRBV19
clone size: .
D gene: TRBD1
J gene: TRBJ1-4

CDR3 DNA: TGCGCCAGCAGCCAAGATCCTCGGGGGGCTGGGGGTATGAACACTGAAGCTTTCTTT
CDR3 protein: CASSQDPRGAGGMNTEAFF
V gene: TRBV4-3
clone size: .
D gene: .
J gene: TRBJ1-1

CDR3 DNA: TGCAGCGTTGCCGGGTCTAATCAGCCCCAGCATTTT
CDR3 protein: CSVAGSNQPQHF
V gene: TRBV29-1
clone size: .
D gene: .
J gene: TRBJ1-5

CDR3 DNA: TGTGCCACCAGTGATCCGACTAGCGGGAGGGGTAATGAGCAGTTCTTC
CDR3 protein: CATSDPTSGRGNEQFF
V gene: TRBV24-1
clone size: .
D gene: TRBD2
J gene: TRBJ2-1

CDR3 DNA: TGTGCCAGCAGCTTAGTGGTAGGGAGTAGTTTCGAGCAGTACTTC
CDR3 protein: CASSLVVGSSFEQYF
V gene: TRBV7-2
clone size: .
D gene: .
J gene: TRBJ2-7

CDR3 DNA: TGTGCCAGCAGTCCCACCCTAGTTGGCGGGGAGACCCAGTACTTC
CDR3 protein: CASSPTLVGGETQYF
V gene: TRBV27
clone size: .
D gene: .
J gene: TRBJ2-5

CDR3 DNA: TGTGCCAGCTCACTCAGGGACAGGGGTTCCGAGCAGTACTTC
CDR3 protein: CASSLRDRGSEQYF
V gene: TRBV18
clone size: .
D gene: TRBD1
J gene: TRBJ2-7

CDR3 DNA: TGTGCCAGTAGTCTTCGGACAGGGGGCCAACGAAGTAGCAATCAGCCCCAGCATTTT
CDR3 protein: CASSLRTGGQRSSNQPQHF
V gene: TRBV19
clone size: .
D gene: TRBD1
J gene: TRBJ1-5

CDR3 DNA: TGTGCCAGCAGACCACAGGGGGCTCTTGGCTACACCTTC
CDR3 protein: CASRPQGALGYTF
V gene: TRBV9
clone size: .
D gene: TRBD1
J gene: TRBJ1-2

CDR3 DNA: TGTGCCAGCAGCGGTCAGGGGGCTTCTGGAAACACCATATATTTT
CDR3 protein: CASSGQGASGNTIYF
V gene: TRBV11-3
clone size: .
D gene: TRBD1
J gene: TRBJ1-3

CDR3 DNA: TGTGCCAGCAGTTACGGGACTAGCGGGGGGAGTTTCACAGATACGCAGTATTTT
CDR3 protein: CASSYGTSGGSFTDTQYF
V gene: TRBV6-2/TRBV6-3
clone size: .
D gene: TRBD2
J gene: TRBJ2-3

CDR3 DNA: TGTGCCAGCAGCTTAGGAATTGGGGGGAGGAGAACAGATACGCAGTATTTT
CDR3 protein: CASSLGIGGRRTDTQYF
V gene: TRBV7-2
clone size: .
D gene: .
J gene: TRBJ2-3

CDR3 DNA: TGTGCCAGCAGTTTATCTTTCGGGGTCCAAGAGACCCAGTACTTC
CDR3 protein: CASSLSFGVQETQYF
V gene: TRBV27
clone size: once
D gene: .
J gene: TRBJ2-5